The entry that follows covers one TCR beta chain sequence. Profiled with immunoSEQ multiplex PCR; TCRdb holds only in-frame clones, not every one. The table includes under 150,000 clones, roughly nine tenths detected once. This sample stems from a study of control samples from healthy donors and cancer patients. There are 15 residues in the CDR3. Germline CDR1 is LGHDT and CDR2 is YNNKEL (reference sequence). Deletions cut 0 bases from V and 2 bases from J, with 8 bases between. This clonotype was sampled from a woman between 45 and 60 years old with colorectal cancer. Sample: PBMCs. The chain couples TRBV3-1 (or the pseudogene TRBV3-2) to TRBJ2-1; D gene ambiguous. The CDR3 DNA reads TGTGCCAGCAGCCAAGAGGGTGGGGCCTACAATGAGCAGTTCTTC. This codes for CASSQEGGAYNEQFF.